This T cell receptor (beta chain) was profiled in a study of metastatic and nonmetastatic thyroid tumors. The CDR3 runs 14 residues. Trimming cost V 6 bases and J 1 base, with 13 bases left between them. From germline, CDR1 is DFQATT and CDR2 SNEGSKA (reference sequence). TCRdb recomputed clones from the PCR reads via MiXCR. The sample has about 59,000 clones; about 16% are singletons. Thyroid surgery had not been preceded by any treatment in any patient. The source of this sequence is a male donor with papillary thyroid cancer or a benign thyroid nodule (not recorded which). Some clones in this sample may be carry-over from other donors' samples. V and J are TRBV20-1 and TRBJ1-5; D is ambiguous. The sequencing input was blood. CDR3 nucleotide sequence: TGCAGTGCCGAACAACCGGAGAGCAATCAGCCCCAGCATTTT. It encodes CSAEQPESNQPQHF.